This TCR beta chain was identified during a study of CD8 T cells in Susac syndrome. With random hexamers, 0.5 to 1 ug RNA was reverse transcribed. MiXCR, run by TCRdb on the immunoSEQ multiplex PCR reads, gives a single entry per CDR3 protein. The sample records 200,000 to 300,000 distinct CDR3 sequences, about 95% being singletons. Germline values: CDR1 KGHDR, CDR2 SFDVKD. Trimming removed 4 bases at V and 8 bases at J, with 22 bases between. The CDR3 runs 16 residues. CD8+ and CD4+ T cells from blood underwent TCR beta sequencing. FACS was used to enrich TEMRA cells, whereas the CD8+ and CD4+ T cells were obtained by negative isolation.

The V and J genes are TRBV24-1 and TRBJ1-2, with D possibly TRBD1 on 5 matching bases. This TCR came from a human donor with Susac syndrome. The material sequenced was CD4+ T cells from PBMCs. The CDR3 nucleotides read TGTGCCACCAGTGAACCGTCCGACAGCCTAACTGAGGGCTACACCTTC. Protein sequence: CATSEPSDSLTEGYTF.